This entry is about one T cell receptor (beta chain). Antigen unknown. From germline, CDR1 is DFQATT and CDR2 SNEGSKA (reference sequence). The CDR3 is made up of 15 amino acids. This specimen comes from a study of T cells expressing NK-cell markers. Study at large: Most of the eight sequenced donors tested HCMV-seropositive; one tested seronegative.

Scientists made TCR beta cDNA using 5'RACE template switching with UMIs. TCRdb re-analyzed the 5' RACE reads; it lists each CDR3 protein once, without DNA. The table for this sample gives about 400,000 distinct CDR3 sequences. Study results and limitations: Dominant NKG2C+ clonotypes in six donors made up roughly 1.0-7.0% of CD8+ T cells.

The sample was blood T cells: a sorted CD56 or NKG2C T cell subset, CD4+ or CD8+ T cells, or bulk PBMC T cells (not recorded which). The chain uses TRBV20-1 and TRBJ1-4; without DNA, the TCRdb call of TRBD1 cannot be checked. This TCR came from a woman aged 45-65 years in good health. The CDR3 here is CSAPRRKGAGEKLFF.